The entry that follows covers one T cell receptor (beta chain) sequence. This sample was taken from a study of blood T cell repertoires in COVID-19. In the study overall: The study drew acute and convalescent COVID-19 samples from the United States, Italy and Spain. Sources were T cells, B-cell-depleted T cells, or PBMCs; the material itself was cDNA or gDNA.

In the authors' methods: Amplification from reference gene primers served as the basis for estimated nucleated cell counts. The method was immunoSEQ multiplex PCR; TCRdb's version includes in-frame clones alone and lacks a portion of them. The DNA gave D and trimming, while V, J and clone size come from that table. The sample has some 68,000 clones; 86% are singletons. Germline values: CDR1 SNHLY, CDR2 FYNNEI. The CDR3 consists of 15 residues. V shed 3 bases and J 1 base; nucleotides not matched to a gene: 3. The sample taken for sequencing was peripheral blood. The rearrangement links TRBV2 to TRBJ2-3; 8 nucleotides line up with TRBD2. This sequence was found in a man aged 45 to 65 with active COVID-19. The CDR3 sequence: CASSESGGRTDTQYF. The CDR3 region has the DNA TGTGCCAGCAGTGAGAGCGGGGGCCGCACAGATACGCAGTATTTT. The variable domain in full, completed from reference TRBV2 and TRBJ2-3, reads EPEVTQTPSHQVTQMGQEVILRCVPISNHLYFYWYRQILGQKVEFLVSFYNNEISEKSEIFDDQFSVERPDGSNFTLKIRSTKLEDSAMYFCASSESGGRTDTQYFGPGTRLTVL.